These 10 T cell receptor beta chains came from one sample sequenced in a study of tumor and adjacent non-tumor tissue in lung cancer. The library came from three nested PCR rounds adapted from ARM-PCR protocols. One entry per CDR3 protein, called by TCRdb with MiXCR from the multiplex PCR reads. Among 55,000 to 65,000 distinct CDR3 sequences listed, about 61% were seen once. This sample's RNA came from whole unsorted tissue. Distant lung tissue was collected more than 3 cm away from the tumor edge. Material: distant non-tumor lung tissue. All receptors derive from a man aged 70-80 years with non-small cell lung cancer.

This clonotype came up many times. The chain has TRBV29-1 and TRBJ2-7; D is uncertain. The germline V gene encodes CDR1 SQVTM and CDR2 ANQGSEA. CDR3 length: 14 amino acids. V shed 6 bases and J shed 4 bases, with 19 bases lying between them. The CDR3 protein is CSVTPPGLGYEQYF. The CDR3 nucleotides read TGCAGCGTAACACCGCCGGGCCTCGGATACGAGCAGTACTTC.

Only a few counts were recorded for this clonotype. V is TRBV5-6 and J is TRBJ1-1; D gene unclear. The germline CDR1 and CDR2 sequences are SGHDT and YYEEEE. The CDR3 totals 13 residues. V gave up 0 bases and J gave up 6 bases, with 9 bases separating them. Written as DNA, the CDR3 is TGTGCCAGCAGCTTGGACCAAGGCGCTGAAGCTTTCTTT. Residues: CASSLDQGAEAFF.

A note on this clonotype: The junction differs from germline at one of its ends, possibly a read error. The CDR3 region is CASSRQAGVPGDMQYF. The CDR3 DNA reads as TGCGCCAGCAGCCGCCAAGCGGGGGTGCCGGGGGATATGCAGTATTTT. The rearrangement links TRBV4-1 to TRBJ2-3; 8 nucleotides align to TRBD2. This CDR3 region has 16 residues. Per the germline V gene, CDR1 is MGHRA and CDR2 is YSYEKL.

Concerning this clonotype itself: A single base separates this from a much larger clone, so it may be a read error. The CDR3 is CAISENSYEQHF. As DNA, the CDR3 is TGTGCCATCAGTGAAAACAGCTACGAGCAGCACTTC. This chain connects TRBV10-3 to TRBJ2-7; D not certain. The CDR3 has 12 residues. Looked up from germline, CDR1 is ENHRY and CDR2 is SYGVKD.

The sample holds many counts of this clonotype. The CDR3 bases are TGTGCCAGCATTCTGACAGGGAACTATGGCTACACCTTC. It encodes CASILTGNYGYTF. The chain uses TRBV6-1 and TRBJ1-2, with 7 bases lining up with TRBD1. This CDR3 contains 13 residues. V lost 7 bases to trimming and J lost 2 bases; unmatched junction nucleotides: 4. CDR1 is MNHNS, CDR2 SASEGT, per germline.

This chain connects TRBV20-1 to TRBJ2-3, with D possibly TRBD2 on 5 matching bases. Germline V lookup: CDR1 DFQATT, CDR2 SNEGSKA (reference sequence). This CDR3 has 15 amino acids. Trimming left V 5 bases short and J 2 bases short, with 17 bases between. CDR3 nucleotides: TGCAGTGCTCAGATTCCTCCAGGACTCACAGATACGCAGTATTTT. Protein: CSAQIPPGLTDTQYF.

With respect to this clonotype: A read error may account for a junction end that differs from germline. This sequence joins TRBV11-2 and TRBJ1-4, with 7 bases lining up with TRBD1. This CDR3 comprises 15 residues. Germline values: CDR1 SGHAT, CDR2 FQNNGV. The CDR3 region has the DNA TGTGCCAGCAGCTTAAGGGGGCCGGGGCAAGAAAAACTGCTTTTT. Encoded protein: CASSLRGPGQEKLLF. Combining the CDR3 with reference TRBV11-2 and TRBJ1-4 gives the whole variable domain EAGVAQSPRYKIIEKRQSVAFWCNPISGHATLYWYQQILGQGPKLLIQFQNNGVVDDSQLPKDRFSAERLKGVDSTLKIQPAKLEDSAVYLCASSLRGPGQEKLLFGSGTQLSVL.

This chain connects TRBV4-1 to TRBJ2-2; possibly TRBD2 for D (5 bases). Trimming left V 3 bases short and J 9 bases short, with 20 bases between. CDR1 and CDR2 from the germline V gene are MGHRA and YSYEKL. This CDR3 spans 16 amino acids. CDR3 DNA: TGCGCCAGCAGCCAGGACGGGGATAGGGTGTCCAGGGAGCTGTTTTTT. Its protein is CASSQDGDRVSRELFF.

This chain connects TRBV5-4 to TRBJ2-1; 10 nucleotides line up with TRBD2. The CDR3 covers 14 residues. CDR1 is SGHNT, CDR2 YYREEE, per germline (reference sequence). V dropped 6 bases and J dropped 8; count of bases not matched to a gene: 8. The CDR3 is CASMKREGNDEQFF. DNA of the CDR3: TGTGCCAGCATGAAGCGGGAGGGAAACGATGAGCAGTTCTTC.

This clonotype has only one observation. The chain has TRBV20-1 and TRBJ1-4; 7 nucleotides align to TRBD1. The CDR3 sequence is 16 residues long. Germline values: CDR1 DFQATT, CDR2 SNEGSKA (reference sequence). Germline trimming cut 2 bases from V and 4 bases from J; bases unmatched to any gene: 10. CDR3 DNA sequence: TGCAGTGCTAGAAGGGGGCTAGATATCAATAATGAAAAACTGTTTTTT. It specifies CSARRGLDINNEKLFF.